The 3 T cell receptor beta chains given below trace back to one sample, sequenced in a study of shared clonotypes between healthy human individuals. As defined, naive CD8 cells were CD45RO-negative and positively selected for CCR7, with terminally differentiated effector memory CD45RA+ cells excluded. Using immunoSEQ multiplex PCR, the repertoire was profiled, and TCRdb retains in-frame clones only, with some absent. The repertoire holds more than 2 million clones, with just over 90% as singletons. What was sequenced was naive CD8+ T cells from PBMCs. These TCRs come from a man between 18 and 29 years old in good health. Some clones in this sample may be carry-over from other donors' samples.

V and J are TRBV7-9 and TRBJ1-4, with D possibly TRBD1 on 5 matching bases. V was clipped by 4 bases and J by 5 bases, with 11 bases between them. This CDR3 spans 14 amino acids. Germline CDR1 is SEHNR and CDR2 is FQNEAQ (reference sequence). The CDR3 region is CASSWGQENEKLFF. CDR3 nucleotide sequence: TGTGCCAGCAGCTGGGGCCAGGAGAATGAAAAACTGTTTTTT.

The chain carries TRBV7-9 and TRBJ1-5, with TRBD1 as a possible D gene (6 bases). The CDR3 is made up of 14 amino acids. Germline assignment: CDR1 SEHNR and CDR2 FQNEAQ (reference sequence). The V end lost 5 bases, the J end lost 3 bases, and 11 bases lay between the germline ends. The CDR3 protein is CASSKGGINQPQHF. The CDR3 DNA reads as TGTGCCAGCAGCAAAGGGGGAATCAATCAGCCCCAGCATTTT.

The chain joins TRBV5-4 to TRBJ2-1; 8 positions match TRBD1. Trimming cost V 5 bases and J 5 bases; bases outside gene matches: 9. The length of the CDR3 is 15 residues. The germline V gene has CDR1 SGHNT and CDR2 YYREEE (reference sequence). CDR3 coding DNA: TGTGCCAGCAGACTTACAGGGGGGCCGGACAATGAGCAGTTCTTC. This gives the protein CASRLTGGPDNEQFF.